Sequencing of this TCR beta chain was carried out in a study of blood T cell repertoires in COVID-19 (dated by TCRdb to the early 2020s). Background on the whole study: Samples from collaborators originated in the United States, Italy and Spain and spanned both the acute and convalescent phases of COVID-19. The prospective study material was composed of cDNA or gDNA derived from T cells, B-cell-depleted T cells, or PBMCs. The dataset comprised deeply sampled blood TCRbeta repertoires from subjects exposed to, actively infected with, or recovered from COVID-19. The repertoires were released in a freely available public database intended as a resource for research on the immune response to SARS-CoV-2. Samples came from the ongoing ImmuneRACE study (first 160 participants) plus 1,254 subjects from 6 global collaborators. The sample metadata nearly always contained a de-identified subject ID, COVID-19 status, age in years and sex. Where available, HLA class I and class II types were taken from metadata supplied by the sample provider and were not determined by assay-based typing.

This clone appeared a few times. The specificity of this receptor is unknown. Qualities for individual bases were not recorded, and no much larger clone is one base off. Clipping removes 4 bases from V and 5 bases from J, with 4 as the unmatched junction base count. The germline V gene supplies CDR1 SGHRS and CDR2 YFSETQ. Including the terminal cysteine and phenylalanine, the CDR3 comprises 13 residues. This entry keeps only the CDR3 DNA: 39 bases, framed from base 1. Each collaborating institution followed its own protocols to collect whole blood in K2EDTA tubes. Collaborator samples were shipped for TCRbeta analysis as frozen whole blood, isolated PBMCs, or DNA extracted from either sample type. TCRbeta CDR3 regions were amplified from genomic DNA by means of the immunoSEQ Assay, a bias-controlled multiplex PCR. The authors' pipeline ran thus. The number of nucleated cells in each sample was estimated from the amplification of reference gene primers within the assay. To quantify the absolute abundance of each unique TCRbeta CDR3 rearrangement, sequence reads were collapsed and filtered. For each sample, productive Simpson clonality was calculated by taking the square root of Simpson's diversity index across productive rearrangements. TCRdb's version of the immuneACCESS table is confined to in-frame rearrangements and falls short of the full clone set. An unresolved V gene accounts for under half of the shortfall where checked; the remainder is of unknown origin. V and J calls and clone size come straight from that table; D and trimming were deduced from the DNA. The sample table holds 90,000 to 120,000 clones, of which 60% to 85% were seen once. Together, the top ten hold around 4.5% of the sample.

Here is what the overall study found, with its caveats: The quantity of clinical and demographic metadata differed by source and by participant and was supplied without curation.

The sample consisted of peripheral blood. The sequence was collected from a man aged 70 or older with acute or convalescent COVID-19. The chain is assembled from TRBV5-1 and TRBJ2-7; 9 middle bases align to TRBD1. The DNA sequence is TGCGCCAGCAGCCAGGGACAGGGAAACGAGCAGTACTTC. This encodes CASSQGQGNEQYF. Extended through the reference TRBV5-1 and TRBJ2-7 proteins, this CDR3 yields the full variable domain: KAGVTQTPRYLIKTRGQQVTLSCSPISGHRSVSWYQQTPGQGLQFLFEYFSETQRNKGNFPGRFSGRQFSNSRSEMNVSTLELGDSALYLCASSQGQGNEQYFGPGTRLTVT.